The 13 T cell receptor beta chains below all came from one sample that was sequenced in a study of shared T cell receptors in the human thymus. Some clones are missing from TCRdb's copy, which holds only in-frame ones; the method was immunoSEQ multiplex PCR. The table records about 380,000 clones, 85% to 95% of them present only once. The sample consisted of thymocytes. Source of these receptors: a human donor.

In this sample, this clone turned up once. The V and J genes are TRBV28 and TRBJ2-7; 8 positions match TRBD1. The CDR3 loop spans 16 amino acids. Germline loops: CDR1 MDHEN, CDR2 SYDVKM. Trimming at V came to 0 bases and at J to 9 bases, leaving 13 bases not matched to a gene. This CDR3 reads CASSLCPPGGPLTQYF. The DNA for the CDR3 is TGTGCCAGCAGTTTATGTCCCCCAGGGGGCCCCTTGACGCAGTACTTC.

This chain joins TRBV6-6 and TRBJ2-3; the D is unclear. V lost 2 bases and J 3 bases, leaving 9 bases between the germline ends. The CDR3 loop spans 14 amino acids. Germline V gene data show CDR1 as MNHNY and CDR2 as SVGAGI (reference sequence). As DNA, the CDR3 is TGTGCCAGCAGTTACGGAGTAGAAACAGATACGCAGTATTTT. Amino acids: CASSYGVETDTQYF.

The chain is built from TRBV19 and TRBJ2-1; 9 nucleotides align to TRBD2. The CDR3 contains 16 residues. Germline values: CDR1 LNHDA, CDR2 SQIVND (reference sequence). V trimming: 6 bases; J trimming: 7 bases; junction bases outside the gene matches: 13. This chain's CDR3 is CASRTLAGIGMNEQFF. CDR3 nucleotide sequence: TGTGCCAGTAGGACTCTAGCGGGAATCGGGATGAATGAGCAGTTCTTC.

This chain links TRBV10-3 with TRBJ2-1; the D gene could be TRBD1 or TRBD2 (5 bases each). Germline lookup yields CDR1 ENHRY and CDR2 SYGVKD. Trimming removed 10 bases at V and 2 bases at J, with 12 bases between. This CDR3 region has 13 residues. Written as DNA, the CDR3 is TGTGCCACAGGGAGTATCGCCTACAATGAGCAGTTCTTC. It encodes CATGSIAYNEQFF.

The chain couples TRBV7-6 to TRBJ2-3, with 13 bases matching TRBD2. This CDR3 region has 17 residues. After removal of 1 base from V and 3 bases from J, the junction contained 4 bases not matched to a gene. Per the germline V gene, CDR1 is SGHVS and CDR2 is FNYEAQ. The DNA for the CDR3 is TGTGCCAGCAGCTTAGAAACTAGCGGGAGGGAAACAGATACGCAGTATTTT. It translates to CASSLETSGRETDTQYF.

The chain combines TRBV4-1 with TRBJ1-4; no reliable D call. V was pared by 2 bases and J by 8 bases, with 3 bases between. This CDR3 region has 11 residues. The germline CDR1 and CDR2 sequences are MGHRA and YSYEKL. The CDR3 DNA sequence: TGCGCCAGCAGCCAACCCGAAAAACTGTTTTTT. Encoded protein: CASSQPEKLFF.

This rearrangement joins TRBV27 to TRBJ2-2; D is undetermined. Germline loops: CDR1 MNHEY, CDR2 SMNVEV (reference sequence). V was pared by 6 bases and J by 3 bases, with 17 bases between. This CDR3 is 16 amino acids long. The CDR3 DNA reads TGTGCCAGCAGCGCTATTCTCAAAAGGGACACCGGGGAGCTGTTTTTT. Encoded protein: CASSAILKRDTGELFF.

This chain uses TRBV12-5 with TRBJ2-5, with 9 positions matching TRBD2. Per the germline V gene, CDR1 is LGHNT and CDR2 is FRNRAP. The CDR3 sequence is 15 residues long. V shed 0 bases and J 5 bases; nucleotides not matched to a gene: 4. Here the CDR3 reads CASGLVIAGVETQYF. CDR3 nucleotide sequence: TGTGCTAGTGGTTTGGTAATAGCGGGGGTGGAGACCCAGTACTTC.

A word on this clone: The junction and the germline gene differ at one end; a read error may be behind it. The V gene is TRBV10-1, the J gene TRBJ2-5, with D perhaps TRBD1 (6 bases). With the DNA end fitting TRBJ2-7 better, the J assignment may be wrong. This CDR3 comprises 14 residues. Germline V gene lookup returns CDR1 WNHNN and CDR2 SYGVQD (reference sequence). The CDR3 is CASREFGQPYEQYF. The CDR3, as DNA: TGCGCCAGCAGGGAGTTTGGACAGCCCTACGAGCAGTACTTC.

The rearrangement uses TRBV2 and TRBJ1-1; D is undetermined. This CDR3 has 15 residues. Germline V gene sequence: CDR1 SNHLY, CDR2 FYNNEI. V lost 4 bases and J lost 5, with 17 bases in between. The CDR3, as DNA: TGTGCCAGCAGTGCTAGAGACCCACAAGGGACTGAAGCTTTCTTT. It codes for CASSARDPQGTEAFF.

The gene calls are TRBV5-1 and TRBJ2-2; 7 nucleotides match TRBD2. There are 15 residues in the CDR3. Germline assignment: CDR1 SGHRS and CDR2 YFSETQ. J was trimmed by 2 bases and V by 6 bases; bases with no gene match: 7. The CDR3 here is CASTILAINTGELFF. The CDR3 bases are TGCGCCAGCACCATACTAGCGATCAACACCGGGGAGCTGTTTTTT.

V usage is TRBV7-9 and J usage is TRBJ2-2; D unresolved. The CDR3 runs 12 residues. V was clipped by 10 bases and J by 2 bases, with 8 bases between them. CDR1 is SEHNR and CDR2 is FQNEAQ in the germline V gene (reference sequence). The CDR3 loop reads CAIPPNTGELFF. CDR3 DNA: TGTGCCATCCCACCAAACACCGGGGAGCTGTTTTTT.

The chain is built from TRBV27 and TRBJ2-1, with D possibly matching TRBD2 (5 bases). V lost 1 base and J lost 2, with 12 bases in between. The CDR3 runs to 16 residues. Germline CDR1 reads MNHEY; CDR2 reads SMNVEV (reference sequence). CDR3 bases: TGTGCCAGCAGTTTATTCCCGGACTTCACCTACAATGAGCAGTTCTTC. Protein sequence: CASSLFPDFTYNEQFF.